Only one count was recorded for the clone carrying this T cell receptor beta chain. The antigen is undetermined. This is likely a read error, given that the CDR3 carries no conserved phenylalanine or tryptophan at its end. This sample's RNA came from whole unsorted tissue. This non-tumor lung sample came from over 3 cm beyond the tumor edge. This entry comes from a study of tumor and adjacent non-tumor tissue in lung cancer. General study findings and limits: Tumor tissue had significantly higher TCR diversity than normal lung.

Germline values: CDR1 MGHRA, CDR2 YSYEKL. This CDR3 region has 14 residues. The V gene lost 0 bases and the J gene lost 7 bases, with 10 bases spanning the gap. A modified ARM-PCR protocol with three rounds of nested PCR amplified TCRbeta. TCRdb redid the calling of the multiplex PCR reads with MiXCR, one entry per CDR3 protein. The repertoire holds about 50,000 distinct CDR3 sequences, 74% seen once, with roughly 25% in the top ten. The clonotype originates from a woman aged 55 to 70 with non-small cell lung cancer. Sequencing input: distant non-tumor lung tissue. This chain joins TRBV4-1 and TRBJ2-1, with D uncertain. For the CDR3, the DNA is TGCGCCAGCAGCCAAGAGGCTACCGTGAATGAGCAGTTCTCC. Protein: CASSQEATVNEQFS.